The 28 T cell receptor beta chains below all came from one sample that was sequenced in a study of blood T cell repertoires in COVID-19. Clones were sequenced by immunoSEQ multiplex PCR, and TCRdb holds only the in-frame ones, with some missing. The sample includes approximately 50,000 clones, around 85% seen only once; the top ten take 6.5%. The sequencing sample was made of peripheral blood. Receptors originate from a man aged 55 to 69 with acute or convalescent COVID-19.

In this sample, this clone turned up a few times. V is TRBV2 and J is TRBJ1-2, with D tentatively TRBD1 (6 bases). CDR1 is SNHLY, CDR2 FYNNEI, per germline. V was pared by 6 bases and J by 14 bases, with 19 bases between. The CDR3 is 12 residues long. In DNA form, the CDR3 reads TGTGCCAGCAGAACAGGGATTCGAGGGGCGACCTTC. Protein product: CASRTGIRGATF. The entire variable domain, with the rest obtained from reference TRBV2 and TRBJ1-2, is as follows: EPEVTQTPSHQVTQMGQEVILRCVPISNHLYFYWYRQILGQKVEFLVSFYNNEISEKSEIFDDQFSVERPDGSNFTLKIRSTKLEDSAMYFCASRTGIRGATFGSGTRLTVV.

The chain uses TRBV5-1 and TRBJ1-6; tentatively, D is TRBD1 (5 bases). Germline CDR1 SGHRS, CDR2 YFSETQ. The V end was cut by 0 bases, the J end by 8 bases, with 15 bases between. The CDR3 consists of 16 residues. The chain's CDR3 is CASSLVGGGDDSPLHF. CDR3 sequence (DNA): TGCGCCAGCAGCTTGGTCGGCGGGGGGGATGATTCACCCCTCCACTTT.

The chain employs TRBV5-1 and TRBJ2-1; possibly TRBD2 for D (6 bases). The CDR3 extends over 15 amino acids. The V and J ends lost 3 bases and 8 bases respectively, with 18 bases between them. Per germline, CDR1 SGHRS and CDR2 YFSETQ. The CDR3 loop reads CASSSGMAGTDEQFF. CDR3 DNA sequence: TGCGCCAGCAGCTCGGGCATGGCGGGGACGGATGAGCAGTTCTTC.

V usage is TRBV28 and J usage is TRBJ1-5; D perhaps matches TRBD1 (6 bases). V dropped 5 bases and J dropped 4 bases, with 21 bases sitting between them. CDR3 size: 17 residues. Per germline, CDR1 MDHEN and CDR2 SYDVKM. The CDR3 nucleotides are TGTGCCAGCAGTCCCACGACAGGTGGGATGCCGAATCAGCCCCAGCATTTT. Residues: CASSPTTGGMPNQPQHF.

V and J are TRBV27 and TRBJ1-2; 7 bases map to TRBD1. Per germline, CDR1 MNHEY and CDR2 SMNVEV (reference sequence). This CDR3 spans 17 amino acids. The J segment lost 2 bases and the V segment lost 3 bases, leaving 12 bases of the junction unmatched. CDR3 sequence reads: CASSFTSSQGRNYGYTF. CDR3 nucleotide sequence: TGTGCCAGCAGTTTTACCTCCTCACAGGGGCGGAACTATGGCTACACCTTC.

The V and J genes are TRBV6-5 and TRBJ2-5, with D perhaps TRBD2 (6 bases). Germline CDR1 MNHEY, CDR2 SVGAGI. The ends were cut back, 4 bases at V and 2 bases at J, with 11 bases in the middle. The CDR3 spans 14 residues. DNA of the CDR3: TGTGCCAGCAGTTGGGTGGCGGGACAAGAGACCCAGTACTTC. This encodes CASSWVAGQETQYF.

The chain carries TRBV19 and TRBJ1-1; D is ambiguous. CDR3 length: 15 amino acids. Trimming took 2 bases from V and 0 from J, leaving 10 bases between them. Germline V gene lookup returns CDR1 LNHDA and CDR2 SQIVND (reference sequence). CDR3 sequence: CASSIRHAMNTEAFF. The CDR3 bases are TGTGCCAGTAGTATAAGACACGCTATGAACACTGAAGCTTTCTTT.

The V call is TRBV19, the J call TRBJ2-3; D might be TRBD1 (6 bases). Per the germline V gene, CDR1 is LNHDA and CDR2 is SQIVND (reference sequence). CDR3 length: 16 residues. Trimming removed 6 bases from V and 0 bases from J, with 16 bases in between. The CDR3 DNA follows: TGTGCCAGTAGGAGGGGGAGCTCAACTAGCACAGATACGCAGTATTTT. Amino acid sequence: CASRRGSSTSTDTQYF.

V is TRBV7-2 and J is TRBJ1-1; D is perhaps TRBD1 (5 bases). Trimming removed 5 bases from V and 1 base from J, with 14 bases in between. The germline V gene has CDR1 SGHTA and CDR2 FQGNSA. The length of the CDR3 is 15 residues. For the CDR3, the DNA is TGTGCCAGCAGCCAATACGGCGGGACGAACACTGAAGCTTTCTTT. It specifies CASSQYGGTNTEAFF.

Here the CDR3 DNA reads TGTGCCAGCAGTTTTACAGGGGGCGGCTATGGCTACACCTTC. Its protein product is CASSFTGGGYGYTF. The chain combines TRBV28 with TRBJ1-2; TRBD1 matches at 9 bases. CDR3 size: 14 residues. The V gene's germline CDR1 is MDHEN and CDR2 SYDVKM. The J segment lost 4 bases and the V segment lost 3 bases, leaving 3 bases of the junction unmatched.

Concerning this clone: Mismatch with germline at one junction end may stem from a read error. The chain uses TRBV15 and TRBJ2-7, with a tentative D call TRBD1 (6 bases). This CDR3 region has 16 residues. CDR1 LNHNV and CDR2 YYDKDF come from the germline V gene (reference sequence). In DNA form, the CDR3 reads TGTGCCACCAGCAGACGAGGGGGACCGCTTCCCTACGTGCAGTACTTC. This sequence encodes CATSRRGGPLPYVQYF.

The genes are TRBV6-5 and TRBJ2-1, with TRBD2 matching over 12 bases. Unmatched junction bases numbered 3, after V lost 4 bases and J lost 5 bases. Germline CDR1 reads MNHEY; CDR2 reads SVGAGI. The CDR3 has 15 amino acids. The CDR3 protein is CASSSLAGGHNEQFF. In DNA form, the CDR3 reads TGTGCCAGCAGTTCACTAGCGGGAGGCCACAATGAGCAGTTCTTC.

This chain uses TRBV20-1 with TRBJ1-1; TRBD1 agrees at 7 bases. V lost 8 bases to trimming and J lost 9 bases; unmatched junction nucleotides: 9. Germline lookup yields CDR1 DFQATT and CDR2 SNEGSKA (reference sequence). This CDR3 spans 11 amino acids. Here the CDR3 DNA reads TGCAGTTCAGACTTGGGACAGCAAGCTTTCTTT. Residues: CSSDLGQQAFF.

This chain uses TRBV5-4 with TRBJ1-1, with D tentatively TRBD1 (5 bases). V lost 4 bases, J lost 1 base, and 11 bases lay in between. This CDR3 is built from 14 residues. The germline V gene encodes CDR1 SGHNT and CDR2 YYREEE (reference sequence). The DNA for the CDR3 is TGTGCCAGCAGCCCCCCTAGGGGGAACACTGAAGCTTTCTTT. The encoded protein is CASSPPRGNTEAFF.

The chain recombines TRBV3-1 (or the pseudogene TRBV3-2) with TRBJ1-4; a possible D gene is TRBD1 (5 bases). The V end lost 3 bases, the J end lost 4 bases, and 15 bases lay between the germline ends. The length of the CDR3 is 16 residues. Per the germline V gene, CDR1 is LGHDT and CDR2 is YNNKEL (reference sequence). The CDR3 DNA is TGTGCCAGCAGCCAGCGGGAGACAGCCCTTAATGAAAAACTGTTTTTT. Translated, it gives CASSQRETALNEKLFF.

The sample holds a few counts of this clone. The chain joins TRBV2 to TRBJ1-5; 9 nucleotides line up with TRBD1. This CDR3 comprises 17 residues. Germline trimming cut 4 bases from V and 6 bases from J; bases unmatched to any gene: 13. CDR1 SNHLY and CDR2 FYNNEI come from the germline V gene. DNA for the CDR3: TGTGCCAGCAGTGGAGATCGTGGGACAGGGATCAGTCAGCCCCAGCATTTT. Its protein product is CASSGDRGTGISQPQHF. The variable domain in full, completed from reference TRBV2 and TRBJ1-5, reads EPEVTQTPSHQVTQMGQEVILRCVPISNHLYFYWYRQILGQKVEFLVSFYNNEISEKSEIFDDQFSVERPDGSNFTLKIRSTKLEDSAMYFCASSGDRGTGISQPQHFGDGTRLSIL.

The rearrangement joins TRBV30 to TRBJ1-1, with D unclear. This CDR3 region has 14 residues. V gave up 5 bases and J gave up 7 bases, with 20 bases separating them. Per the germline V gene, CDR1 is GTSNPN and CDR2 is SVGIG (reference sequence). CDR3 residues: CAWRAGGLTFEAFF. CDR3 DNA: TGTGCCTGGCGGGCGGGAGGACTTACCTTTGAAGCTTTCTTT.

Regarding this clone: The same CDR3 arises from other DNA sequences in this sample as well. The chain employs TRBV14 and TRBJ2-2; D is ambiguous. Trimming took off 4 bases at V and 4 bases at J, with 19 bases between the two ends. The CDR3 is 17 residues long. The germline V gene has CDR1 SGHDN and CDR2 FVKESK. The CDR3 DNA follows: TGTGCCAGCAGCCCTGGTTTCCCGGGTAAGATCACCGGGGAGCTGTTTTTT. This sequence encodes CASSPGFPGKITGELFF. The full variable domain, with the rest looked up from reference TRBV14 and TRBJ2-2, is EAGVTQFPSHSVIEKGQTVTLRCDPISGHDNLYWYRRVMGKEIKFLLHFVKESKQDESGMPNNRFLAERTGGTYSTLKVQPAELEDSGVYFCASSPGFPGKITGELFFGEGSRLTVL.

This sequence joins TRBV5-1 and TRBJ2-3; D possibly corresponds to TRBD2 (6 bases). Germline V gene sequence: CDR1 SGHRS, CDR2 YFSETQ. The CDR3 covers 14 residues. The ends were cut back, 4 bases at V and 0 bases at J, with 9 bases in the middle. Here the CDR3 reads CASSQGLSTDTQYF. CDR3 coding DNA: TGCGCCAGCAGCCAGGGACTTAGCACAGATACGCAGTATTTT.

This clone was counted between two and nine times. This sequence joins TRBV24-1 and TRBJ2-1; TRBD1 agrees at 7 bases. CDR1 is KGHDR and CDR2 is SFDVKD in the germline V gene. This CDR3 comprises 18 residues. V was pared by 2 bases and J by 2 bases, with 11 bases of the junction left unmatched. The chain's CDR3 is CATSDSFAQGYPYNEQFF. In nucleotides, the CDR3 is TGTGCCACCAGTGATTCTTTCGCACAGGGGTACCCCTACAATGAGCAGTTCTTC.

The rearrangement joins TRBV18 to TRBJ2-5, with D possibly TRBD1 on 5 matching bases. The CDR3 loop spans 11 amino acids. Per the germline V gene, CDR1 is KGHSH and CDR2 is LQKENI. The V gene lost 3 bases and the J gene lost 7 bases, with 6 bases spanning the gap. CDR3 sequence: CASSPQGTQYF. The CDR3 coding sequence is TGTGCCAGCTCACCGCAGGGGACCCAGTACTTC.

The chain employs TRBV5-4 and TRBJ2-7; D may be TRBD2 (6 bases). CDR3 length equals 15 residues. Deletions cut 3 bases from V and 1 base from J, with 14 bases between. CDR1 is SGHNT, CDR2 YYREEE, per germline (reference sequence). CDR3 loop: CASSSTGTRSYEQYF. The CDR3 DNA reads as TGTGCCAGCAGCTCCACCGGGACTCGATCCTACGAGCAGTACTTC.

This clone showed up just once. V and J are TRBV12-3 or TRBV12-4 and TRBJ2-7, with D perhaps TRBD1 (5 bases). Trimming removed 5 bases at V and 3 bases at J, with 8 bases between. The CDR3 runs 12 residues. The CDR3 loop reads CASSIDSYEQYF. In DNA form, the CDR3 reads TGTGCCAGCAGTATTGACAGCTACGAGCAGTACTTC.

The chain uses TRBV5-4 and TRBJ2-7; no firm D call. This CDR3 comprises 12 residues. From germline, CDR1 is SGHNT and CDR2 YYREEE (reference sequence). V lost 4 bases and J 1 base, leaving 6 bases between the germline ends. CDR3 in amino acids: CASSRESYEQYF. The CDR3 region has the DNA TGTGCCAGCAGCCGAGAGTCCTACGAGCAGTACTTC.

The rearrangement joins TRBV5-1 to TRBJ2-2; D is possibly TRBD2 (5 bases). The CDR3 is 15 residues long. The ends were cut back, 5 bases at V and 0 bases at J, with 11 bases in the middle. Germline values: CDR1 SGHRS, CDR2 YFSETQ. This CDR3 is CASRPGAANTGELFF. The CDR3 DNA reads as TGCGCCAGCAGACCCGGAGCGGCGAACACCGGGGAGCTGTTTTTT.

V gene TRBV6-1 combines with J gene TRBJ1-5; 10 nucleotides match TRBD1. V lost 4 bases to trimming and J lost 6 bases; unmatched junction nucleotides: 9. The CDR3 is 16 amino acids. CDR1 and CDR2 from the germline V gene are MNHNS and SASEGT. Here the CDR3 DNA reads TGTGCCAGCAGTGGGAGGGACAGGGGAGCGGGTCAGCCCCAGCATTTT. It specifies CASSGRDRGAGQPQHF.

The sample holds one count of this clone. This chain connects TRBV27 to TRBJ2-3; D unclear. The germline V gene encodes CDR1 MNHEY and CDR2 SMNVEV (reference sequence). Between the trimmed V and J ends, which lost 3 bases and 0 bases, there was a span of 13 bases. The CDR3 consists of 16 residues. The DNA for the CDR3 is TGTGCCAGCAGTTTCGCTGGAGCATTTAGCACAGATACGCAGTATTTT. Encoded protein: CASSFAGAFSTDTQYF.

J is TRBJ2-3 and V is TRBV27; tentative D call: TRBD2 (5 bases). Germline-derived CDR1 and CDR2 are MNHEY and SMNVEV (reference sequence). CDR3 size: 15 residues. Trimming took 6 bases from V and 0 from J, leaving 13 bases between them. The CDR3, as DNA: TGTGCCAGCAGCCTTCTAGCCCGAAGCACAGATACGCAGTATTTT. The encoded protein is CASSLLARSTDTQYF.